A selection of T cell receptor beta chains follows, all from one sample in a study of T-cell memory formation after mild COVID-19. A single record per CDR3 protein comes from TCRdb applying MiXCR to the 5' RACE reads. The sample lists approximately 580,000 distinct CDR3 sequences, roughly 21% occurring once. The sequenced sample consisted of PBMCs or a T cell subset sorted from them (not recorded which). These receptors were collected from an adult woman who had mild COVID-19 (a few samples of this study predate the infection). Cell type and time point are not known. Each CDR3 is given with its conserved first and last residue. The D gene is left open where the match is weak. Some rows mark clone size as missing; the rest say once, few, many or name a class of expanded clone.

v_call	d_call	j_call	clone_size	cdr3_length	cdr3_aa	cdr3_nt
TRBV5-1	NA	TRBJ1-2	many	13	CASRRVQDYGYTF	TGCGCCAGCAGGAGGGTACAGGACTATGGCTACACCTTC
TRBV11-2	NA	TRBJ2-1	few	15	CASSLDRGQYNEQFF	TGTGCCAGCAGCTTAGATCGCGGACAGTACAATGAGCAGTTCTTC
TRBV5-5	NA	TRBJ2-7	once	14	CASTHPGSSYEQYF	TGTGCCAGCACCCATCCGGGGAGCTCCTACGAGCAGTACTTC
TRBV7-9	NA	TRBJ1-2	few	14	CASSLAFRNYGYTF	TGTGCCAGCAGCTTGGCTTTTCGCAACTATGGCTACACCTTC
TRBV2	TRBD1	TRBJ1-2	few	16	CASSHRSPGTGNGYTF	TGTGCCAGCAGCCACAGGAGTCCCGGGACAGGGAATGGCTACACCTTC
TRBV7-9	NA	TRBJ2-1	NA	12	CASSPRWEEQFF	TGTGCCAGCAGCCCGAGGTGGGAGGAGCAGTTCTTC
TRBV27	NA	TRBJ2-5	NA	14	CASSSGPGRETQYF	TGTGCCAGCAGTTCGGGCCCGGGAAGGGAGACCCAGTACTTC
TRBV20-1	NA	TRBJ2-6	NA	15	CSARDLGIGANVLTF	TGCAGTGCTAGAGATCTGGGGATTGGGGCCAACGTCCTGACTTTC
TRBV28	NA	TRBJ1-3	many	15	CASSSPGSGGNTIYF	TGTGCCAGCAGTTCCCCGGGGTCGGGGGGAAACACCATATATTTT
TRBV6-2/TRBV6-3	TRBD1	TRBJ1-5	NA	16	CASSRRDRVTNQPQHF	TGTGCCAGCAGTCGCCGTGACAGGGTTACAAATCAGCCCCAGCATTTT
TRBV2	TRBD2	TRBJ2-1	NA	14	CASIGLVGYNEQFF	TGTGCCAGCATCGGACTAGTTGGCTACAATGAGCAGTTCTTC
TRBV7-9	TRBD2	TRBJ2-3	few	15	CASRPTSGTTDTQYF	TGTGCCAGCAGACCGACTAGCGGGACCACAGATACGCAGTATTTT
TRBV20-1	NA	TRBJ2-2	few	16	CSAPVFNGELTGELFF	TGCAGTGCTCCGGTCTTTAATGGAGAGCTCACCGGGGAGCTGTTTTTT
TRBV12-3/TRBV12-4	NA	TRBJ1-5	NA	15	CASSNGQGGNQPQHF	TGTGCCAGCAGCAACGGCCAGGGCGGCAATCAGCCCCAGCATTTT
TRBV6-1	NA	TRBJ2-6	NA	15	CASSVNPGGANVLTF	TGTGCCAGCAGTGTTAACCCTGGTGGGGCCAACGTCCTGACTTTC
TRBV7-2	NA	TRBJ2-7	NA	14	CASSPRTTDYEQYF	TGTGCCAGCAGTCCCCGGACTACCGACTACGAGCAGTACTTC
TRBV7-3	NA	TRBJ2-3	few	16	CASSSSGGPGTDTQYF	TGTGCCAGCAGCTCTAGTGGGGGGCCGGGCACAGATACGCAGTATTTT
TRBV30	NA	TRBJ1-2	few	16	CAWSVSNSARVRGYTF	TGTGCCTGGAGTGTCTCGAACAGTGCACGGGTGAGAGGCTACACCTTC
TRBV24-1	NA	TRBJ1-5	few	15	CATSDPRDLSQPQHF	TGTGCCACCAGTGATCCCCGGGATCTCAGTCAGCCCCAGCATTTT
TRBV19	NA	TRBJ1-1	few	13	CASSIMGNTEAFF	TGTGCCAGTAGTATCATGGGGAACACTGAAGCTTTCTTT